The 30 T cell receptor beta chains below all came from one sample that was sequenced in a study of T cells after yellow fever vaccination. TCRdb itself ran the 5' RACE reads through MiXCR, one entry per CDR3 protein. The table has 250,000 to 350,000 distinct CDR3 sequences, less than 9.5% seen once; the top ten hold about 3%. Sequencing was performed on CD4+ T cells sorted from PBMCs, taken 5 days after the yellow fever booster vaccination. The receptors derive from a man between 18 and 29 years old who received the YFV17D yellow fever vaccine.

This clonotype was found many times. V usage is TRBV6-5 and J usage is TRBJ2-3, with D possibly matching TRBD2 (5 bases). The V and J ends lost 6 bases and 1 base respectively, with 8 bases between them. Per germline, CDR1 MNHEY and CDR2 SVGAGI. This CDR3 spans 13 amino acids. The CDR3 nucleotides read TGTGCCAGCAGAACCGGGGGCACAGATACGCAGTATTTT. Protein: CASRTGGTDTQYF.

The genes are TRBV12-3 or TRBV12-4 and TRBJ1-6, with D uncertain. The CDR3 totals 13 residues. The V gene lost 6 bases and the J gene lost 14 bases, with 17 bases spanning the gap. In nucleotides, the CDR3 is TGTGCCAGCAGCCTCTTCCGTAACGAGGCCCTCCACTTT. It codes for CASSLFRNEALHF.

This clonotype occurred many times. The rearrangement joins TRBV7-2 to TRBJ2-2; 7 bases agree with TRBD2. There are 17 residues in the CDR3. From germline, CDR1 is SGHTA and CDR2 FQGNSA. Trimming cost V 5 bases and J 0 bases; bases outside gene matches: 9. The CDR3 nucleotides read TGTGCCAGCAGCCTCGACCCCCGGGGGGCGAACACCGGGGAGCTGTTTTTT. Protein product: CASSLDPRGANTGELFF.

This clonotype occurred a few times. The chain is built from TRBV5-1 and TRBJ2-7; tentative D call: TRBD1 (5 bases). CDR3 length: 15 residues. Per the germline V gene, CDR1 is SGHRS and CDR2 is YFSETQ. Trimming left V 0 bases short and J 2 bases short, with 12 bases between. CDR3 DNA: TGCGCCAGCAGCTTGGTGGGCAGGGCCGCCTACGAGCAGTACTTC. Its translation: CASSLVGRAAYEQYF.

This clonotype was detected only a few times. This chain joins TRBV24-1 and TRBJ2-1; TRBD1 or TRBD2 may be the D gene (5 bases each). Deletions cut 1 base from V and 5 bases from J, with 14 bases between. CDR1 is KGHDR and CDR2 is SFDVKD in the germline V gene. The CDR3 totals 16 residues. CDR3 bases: TGTGCCACCAGTGATTTAGGGACCGGGGCCGACAATGAGCAGTTCTTC. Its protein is CATSDLGTGADNEQFF.

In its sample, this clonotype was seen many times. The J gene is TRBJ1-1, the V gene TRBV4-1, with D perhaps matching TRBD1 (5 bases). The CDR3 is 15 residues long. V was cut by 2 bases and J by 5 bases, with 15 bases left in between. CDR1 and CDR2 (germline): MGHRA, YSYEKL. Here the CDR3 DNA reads TGCGCCAGCAGCCAACCATTCGCCAGGGTTACTGAAGCTTTCTTT. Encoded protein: CASSQPFARVTEAFF.

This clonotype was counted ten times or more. The CDR3 loop is CASSRDISNQPQHF. The CDR3 coding sequence is TGTGCCAGCAGCCGGGACATTAGCAATCAGCCCCAGCATTTT. The V and J genes are TRBV7-9 and TRBJ1-5, with D perhaps matching TRBD1 (6 bases). Per the germline V gene, CDR1 is SEHNR and CDR2 is FQNEAQ (reference sequence). Between the trimmed V and J ends, which lost 5 bases and 0 bases, there was a span of 8 bases. The CDR3 extends over 14 amino acids. Combining the CDR3 with reference TRBV7-9 and TRBJ1-5 gives the whole variable domain DTGVSQNPRHKITKRGQNVTFRCDPISEHNRLYWYRQTLGQGPEFLTYFQNEAQLEKSRLLSDRFSAERPKGSFSTLEIQRTEQGDSAMYLCASSRDISNQPQHFGDGTRLSIL.

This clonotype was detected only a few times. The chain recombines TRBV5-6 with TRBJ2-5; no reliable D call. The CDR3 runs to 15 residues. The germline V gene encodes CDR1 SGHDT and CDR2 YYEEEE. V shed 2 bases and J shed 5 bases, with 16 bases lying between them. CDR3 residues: CASSFYDTTRETQYF. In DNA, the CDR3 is TGTGCCAGCAGCTTTTACGATACGACACGGGAGACCCAGTACTTC.

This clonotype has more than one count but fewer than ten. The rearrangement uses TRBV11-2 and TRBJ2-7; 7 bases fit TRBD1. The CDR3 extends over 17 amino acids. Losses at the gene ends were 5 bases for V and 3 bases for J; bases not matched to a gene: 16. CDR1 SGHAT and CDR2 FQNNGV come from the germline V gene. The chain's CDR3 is CASSLSGTVNYFYEQYF. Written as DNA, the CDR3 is TGTGCCAGCAGCCTTAGTGGGACAGTAAACTATTTCTACGAGCAGTACTTC.

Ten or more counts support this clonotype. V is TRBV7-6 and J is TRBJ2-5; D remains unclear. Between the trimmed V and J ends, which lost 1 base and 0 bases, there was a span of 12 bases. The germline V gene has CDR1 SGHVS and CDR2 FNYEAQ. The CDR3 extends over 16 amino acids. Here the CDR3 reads CASSLVTSRYQETQYF. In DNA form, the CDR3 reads TGTGCCAGCAGCTTAGTTACGTCCCGTTACCAAGAGACCCAGTACTTC.

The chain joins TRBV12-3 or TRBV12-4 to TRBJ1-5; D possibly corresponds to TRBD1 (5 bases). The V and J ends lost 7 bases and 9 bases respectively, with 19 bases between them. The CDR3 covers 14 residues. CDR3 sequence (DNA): TGTGCCAGCAACGGGGGGACCAGCGGGGTGCCCCAGCATTTT. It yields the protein CASNGGTSGVPQHF.

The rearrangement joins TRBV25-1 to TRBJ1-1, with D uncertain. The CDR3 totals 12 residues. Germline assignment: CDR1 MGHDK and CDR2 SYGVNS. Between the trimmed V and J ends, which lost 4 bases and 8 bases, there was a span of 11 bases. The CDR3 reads CASSVEAGEAFF. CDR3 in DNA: TGTGCCAGCAGTGTTGAAGCCGGGGAAGCTTTCTTT. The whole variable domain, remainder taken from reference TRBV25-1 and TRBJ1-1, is EADIYQTPRYLVIGTGKKITLECSQTMGHDKMYWYQQDPGMELHLIHYSYGVNSTEKGDLSSESTVSRIRTEHFPLTLESARPSHTSQYLCASSVEAGEAFFGQGTRLTVV.

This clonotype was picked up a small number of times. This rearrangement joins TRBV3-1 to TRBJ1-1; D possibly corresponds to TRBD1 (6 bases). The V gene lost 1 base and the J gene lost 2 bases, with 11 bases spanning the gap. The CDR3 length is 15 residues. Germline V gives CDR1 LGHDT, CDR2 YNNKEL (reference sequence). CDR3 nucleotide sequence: TGTGCCAGCAGCCAAGTGGCAGGGGCAAACACTGAAGCTTTCTTT. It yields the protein CASSQVAGANTEAFF.

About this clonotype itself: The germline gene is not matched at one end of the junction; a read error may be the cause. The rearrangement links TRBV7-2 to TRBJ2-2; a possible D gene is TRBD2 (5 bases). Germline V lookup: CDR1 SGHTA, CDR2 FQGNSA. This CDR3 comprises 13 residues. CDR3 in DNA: TGTGCCAGCAGAAGGGAGAACACCGGGGAGCTGATTTTT. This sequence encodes CASRRENTGELIF.

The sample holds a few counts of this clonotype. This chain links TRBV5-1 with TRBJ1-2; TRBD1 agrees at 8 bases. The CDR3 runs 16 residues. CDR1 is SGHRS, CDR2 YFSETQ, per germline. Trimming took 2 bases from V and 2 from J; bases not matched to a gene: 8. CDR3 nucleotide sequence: TGCGCCAGCAGCTTTAGTGCCCGGACAGGGAACTATGGCTACACCTTC. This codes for CASSFSARTGNYGYTF.

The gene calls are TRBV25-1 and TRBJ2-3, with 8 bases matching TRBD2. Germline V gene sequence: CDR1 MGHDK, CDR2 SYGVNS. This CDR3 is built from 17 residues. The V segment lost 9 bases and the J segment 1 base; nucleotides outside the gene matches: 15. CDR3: CASQGGLGWMGTDTQYF. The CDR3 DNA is TGTGCCAGTCAAGGGGGACTAGGTTGGATGGGCACAGATACGCAGTATTTT.

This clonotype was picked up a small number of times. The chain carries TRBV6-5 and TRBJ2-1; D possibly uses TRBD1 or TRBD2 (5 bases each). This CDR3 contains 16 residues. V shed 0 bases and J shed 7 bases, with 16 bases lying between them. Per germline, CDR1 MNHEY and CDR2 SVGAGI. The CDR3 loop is CASSYSSGGPGNEQFF. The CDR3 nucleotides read TGTGCCAGCAGTTACTCGAGTGGGGGACCTGGGAATGAGCAGTTCTTC.

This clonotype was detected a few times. In DNA form, the CDR3 reads TGTGCCACCAGCGATAGCGGGCGCCCCACAGATACGCAGTATTTT. Translating gives CATSDSGRPTDTQYF. The chain recombines TRBV15 with TRBJ2-3; 7 bases map to TRBD2. J lost 2 bases, V lost 5 bases, and 7 bases had no gene match. Germline CDR1 LNHNV, CDR2 YYDKDF (reference sequence). This CDR3 comprises 15 residues.

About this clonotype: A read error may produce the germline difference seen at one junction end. The CDR3 is CASSPTLPGDSF. The CDR3 nucleotides read TGTGCCAGCAGCCCGACCCTTCCTGGGGATTCGTTT. The chain recombines TRBV7-9 with TRBJ1-1; D is unclear. CDR1 SEHNR and CDR2 FQNEAQ come from the germline V gene (reference sequence). The CDR3 runs 12 residues.

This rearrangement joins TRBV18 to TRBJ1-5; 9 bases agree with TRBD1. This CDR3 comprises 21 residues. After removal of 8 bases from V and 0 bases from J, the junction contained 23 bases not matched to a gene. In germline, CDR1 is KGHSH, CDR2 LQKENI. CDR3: CASPFQLPGQGLTFSNQPQHF. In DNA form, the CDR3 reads TGTGCCAGCCCGTTCCAGTTGCCGGGACAGGGCCTTACCTTTAGCAATCAGCCCCAGCATTTT.

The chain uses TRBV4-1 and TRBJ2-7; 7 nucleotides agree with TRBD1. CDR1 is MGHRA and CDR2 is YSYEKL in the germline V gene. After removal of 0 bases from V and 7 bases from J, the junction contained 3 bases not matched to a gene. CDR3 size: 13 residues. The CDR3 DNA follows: TGCGCCAGCAGCCAAGATCCCAGGGGGGAGCAGTACTTC. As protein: CASSQDPRGEQYF.

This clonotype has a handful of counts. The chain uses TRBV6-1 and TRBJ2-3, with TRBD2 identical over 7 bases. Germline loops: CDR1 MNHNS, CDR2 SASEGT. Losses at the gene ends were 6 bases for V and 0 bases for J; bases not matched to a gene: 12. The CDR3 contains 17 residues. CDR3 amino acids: CASSRGAGRASTDTQYF. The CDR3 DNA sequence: TGTGCCAGCAGCCGGGGCGCGGGGAGGGCTAGCACAGATACGCAGTATTTT.

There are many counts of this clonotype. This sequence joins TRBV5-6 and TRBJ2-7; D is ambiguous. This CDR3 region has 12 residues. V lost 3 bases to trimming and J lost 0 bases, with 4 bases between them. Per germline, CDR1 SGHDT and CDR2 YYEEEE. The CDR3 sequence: CASSWDSYEQYF. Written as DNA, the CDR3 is TGTGCCAGCAGCTGGGACTCCTACGAGCAGTACTTC.

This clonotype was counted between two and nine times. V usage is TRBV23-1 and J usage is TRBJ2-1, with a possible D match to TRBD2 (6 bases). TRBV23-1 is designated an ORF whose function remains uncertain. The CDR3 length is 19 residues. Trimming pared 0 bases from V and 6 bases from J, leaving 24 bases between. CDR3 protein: CASSQSSSAEPRGGNEQFF. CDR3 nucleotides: TGCGCCAGCAGTCAATCGTCTTCGGCAGAACCCCGGGGAGGCAATGAGCAGTTCTTC.

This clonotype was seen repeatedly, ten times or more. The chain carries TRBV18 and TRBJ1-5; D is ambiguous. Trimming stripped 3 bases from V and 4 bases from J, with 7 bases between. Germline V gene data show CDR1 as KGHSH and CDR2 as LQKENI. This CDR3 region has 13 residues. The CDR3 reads CASSPEANQPQHF. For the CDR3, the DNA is TGTGCCAGCTCACCGGAGGCGAATCAGCCCCAGCATTTT.

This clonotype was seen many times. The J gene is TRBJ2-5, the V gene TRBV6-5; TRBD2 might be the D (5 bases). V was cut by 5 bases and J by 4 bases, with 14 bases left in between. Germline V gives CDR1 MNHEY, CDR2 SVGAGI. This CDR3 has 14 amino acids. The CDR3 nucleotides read TGTGCCAGCAGTATCACTAGAATCGGAGAGACCCAGTACTTC. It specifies CASSITRIGETQYF.

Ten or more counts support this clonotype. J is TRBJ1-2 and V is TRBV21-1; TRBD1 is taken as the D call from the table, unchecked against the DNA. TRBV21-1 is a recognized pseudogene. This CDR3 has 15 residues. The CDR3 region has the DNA TGTGCCAGCAGCACCCCCTCACAGGGGGTTACGGGCTACACCTTC. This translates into CASSTPSQGVTGYTF.

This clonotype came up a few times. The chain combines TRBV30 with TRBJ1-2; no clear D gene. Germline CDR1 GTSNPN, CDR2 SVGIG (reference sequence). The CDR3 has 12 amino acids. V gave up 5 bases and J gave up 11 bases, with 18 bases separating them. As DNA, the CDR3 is TGTGCCTGGGGAAGACATAGTTTGGGATACACCTTC. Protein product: CAWGRHSLGYTF.

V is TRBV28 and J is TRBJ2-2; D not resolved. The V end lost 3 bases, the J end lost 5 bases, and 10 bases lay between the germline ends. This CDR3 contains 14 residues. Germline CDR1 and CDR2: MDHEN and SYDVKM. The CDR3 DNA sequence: TGTGCCAGCAGTTTCTTCTCCAGAACCGGGGAGCTGTTTTTT. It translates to CASSFFSRTGELFF.

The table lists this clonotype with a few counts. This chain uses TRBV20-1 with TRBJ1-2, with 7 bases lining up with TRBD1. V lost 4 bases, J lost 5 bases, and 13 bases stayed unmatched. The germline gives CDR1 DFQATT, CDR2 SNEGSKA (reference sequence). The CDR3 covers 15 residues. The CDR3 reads CSATLGTAQGYGYTF. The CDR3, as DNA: TGCAGTGCTACGCTAGGGACAGCCCAAGGGTATGGCTACACCTTC.